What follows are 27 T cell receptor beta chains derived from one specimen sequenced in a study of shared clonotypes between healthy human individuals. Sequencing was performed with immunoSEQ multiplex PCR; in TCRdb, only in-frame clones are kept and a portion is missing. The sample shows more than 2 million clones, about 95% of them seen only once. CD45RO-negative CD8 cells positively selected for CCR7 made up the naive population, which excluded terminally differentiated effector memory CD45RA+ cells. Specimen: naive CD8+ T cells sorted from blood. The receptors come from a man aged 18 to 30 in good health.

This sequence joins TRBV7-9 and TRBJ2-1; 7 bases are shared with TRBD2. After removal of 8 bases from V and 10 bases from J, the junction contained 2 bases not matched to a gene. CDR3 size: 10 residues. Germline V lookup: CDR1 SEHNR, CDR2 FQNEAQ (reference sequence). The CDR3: CASELAEQFF. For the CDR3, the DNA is TGTGCCAGCGAACTAGCGGAGCAGTTCTTC.

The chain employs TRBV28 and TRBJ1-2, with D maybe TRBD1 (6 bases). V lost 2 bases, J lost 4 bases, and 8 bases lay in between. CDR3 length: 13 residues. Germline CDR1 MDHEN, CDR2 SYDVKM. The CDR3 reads CASSLGQFYGYTF. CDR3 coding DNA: TGTGCCAGCAGTTTAGGACAGTTCTATGGCTACACCTTC.

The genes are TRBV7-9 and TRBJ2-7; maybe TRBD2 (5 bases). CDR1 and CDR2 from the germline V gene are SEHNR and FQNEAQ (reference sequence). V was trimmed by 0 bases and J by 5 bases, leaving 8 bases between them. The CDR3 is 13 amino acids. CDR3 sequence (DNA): TGTGCCAGCAGCTTAGCGTGGACTCACGAGCAGTACTTC. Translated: CASSLAWTHEQYF.

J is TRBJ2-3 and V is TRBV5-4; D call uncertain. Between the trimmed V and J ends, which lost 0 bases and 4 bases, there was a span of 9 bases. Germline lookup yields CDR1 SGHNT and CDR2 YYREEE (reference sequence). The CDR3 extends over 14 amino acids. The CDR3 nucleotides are TGTGCCAGCAGCTTGGTTAGGAGCGCAGATACGCAGTATTTT. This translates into CASSLVRSADTQYF.

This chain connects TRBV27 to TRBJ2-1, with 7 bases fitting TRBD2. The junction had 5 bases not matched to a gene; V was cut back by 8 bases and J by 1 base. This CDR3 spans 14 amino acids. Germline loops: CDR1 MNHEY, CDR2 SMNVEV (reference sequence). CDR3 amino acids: CASAEGLSYNEQFF. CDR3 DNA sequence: TGTGCCAGCGCCGAGGGACTATCCTACAATGAGCAGTTCTTC.

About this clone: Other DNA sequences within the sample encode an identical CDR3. CDR3 sequence: CASSFAGAYGYTF. The CDR3 region has the DNA TGTGCCAGCAGTTTCGCGGGGGCTTATGGCTACACCTTC. The chain joins TRBV27 to TRBJ1-2; D is possibly TRBD1 (6 bases). The germline V and J ends were trimmed by 3 bases and 5 bases, with 10 bases remaining between them. The CDR3 length is 13 residues. CDR1 is MNHEY and CDR2 is SMNVEV in the germline V gene (reference sequence).

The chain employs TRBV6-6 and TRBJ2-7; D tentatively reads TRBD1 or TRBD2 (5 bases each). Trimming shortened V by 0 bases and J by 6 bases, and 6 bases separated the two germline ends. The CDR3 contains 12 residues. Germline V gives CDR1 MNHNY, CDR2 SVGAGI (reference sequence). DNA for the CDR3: TGTGCCAGCAGTTACTCAGGGACCGAGCAGTACTTC. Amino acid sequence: CASSYSGTEQYF.

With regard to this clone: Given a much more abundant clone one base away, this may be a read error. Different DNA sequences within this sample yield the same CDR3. The CDR3 DNA follows: TGTGCCAGCTCACCGGGGGACAGGGGCCAGCAGCCCCAGCATTTT. This translates into CASSPGDRGQQPQHF. The chain links TRBV18 to TRBJ1-5, with 10 bases lining up with TRBD1. This CDR3 region has 15 residues. Germline loops: CDR1 KGHSH, CDR2 LQKENI. J lost 7 bases, V lost 3 bases, and 6 bases had no gene match.

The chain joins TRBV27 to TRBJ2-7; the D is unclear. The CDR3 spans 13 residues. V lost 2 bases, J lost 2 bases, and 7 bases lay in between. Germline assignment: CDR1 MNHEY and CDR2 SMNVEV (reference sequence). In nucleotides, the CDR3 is TGTGCCAGCAGTTTAGGGGTCCCCTACGAGCAGTACTTC. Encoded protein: CASSLGVPYEQYF.

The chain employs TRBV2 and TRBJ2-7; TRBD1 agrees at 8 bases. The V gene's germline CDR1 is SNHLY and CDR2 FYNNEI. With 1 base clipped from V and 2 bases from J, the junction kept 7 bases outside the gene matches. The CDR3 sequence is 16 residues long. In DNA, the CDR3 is TGTGCCAGCAGTGAAGGGTTCGGGACAGGAGCCTACGAGCAGTACTTC. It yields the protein CASSEGFGTGAYEQYF. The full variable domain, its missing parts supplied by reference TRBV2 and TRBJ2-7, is EPEVTQTPSHQVTQMGQEVILRCVPISNHLYFYWYRQILGQKVEFLVSFYNNEISEKSEIFDDQFSVERPDGSNFTLKIRSTKLEDSAMYFCASSEGFGTGAYEQYFGPGTRLTVT.

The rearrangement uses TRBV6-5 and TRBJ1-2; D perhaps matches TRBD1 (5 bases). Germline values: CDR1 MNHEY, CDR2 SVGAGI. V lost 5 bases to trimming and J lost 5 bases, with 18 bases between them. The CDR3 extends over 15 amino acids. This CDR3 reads CASSGYSGTNYGYTF. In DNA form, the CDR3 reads TGTGCCAGCAGTGGCTACTCCGGGACGAATTATGGCTACACCTTC.

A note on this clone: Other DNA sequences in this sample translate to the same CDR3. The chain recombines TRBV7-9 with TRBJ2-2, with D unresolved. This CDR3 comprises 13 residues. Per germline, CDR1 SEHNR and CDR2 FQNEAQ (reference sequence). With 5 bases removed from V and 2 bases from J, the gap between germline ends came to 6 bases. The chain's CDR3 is CASSHSNTGELFF. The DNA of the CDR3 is TGTGCCAGCAGCCATAGCAACACCGGGGAGCTGTTTTTT. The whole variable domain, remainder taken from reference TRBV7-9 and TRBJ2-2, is DTGVSQNPRHKITKRGQNVTFRCDPISEHNRLYWYRQTLGQGPEFLTYFQNEAQLEKSRLLSDRFSAERPKGSFSTLEIQRTEQGDSAMYLCASSHSNTGELFFGEGSRLTVL.

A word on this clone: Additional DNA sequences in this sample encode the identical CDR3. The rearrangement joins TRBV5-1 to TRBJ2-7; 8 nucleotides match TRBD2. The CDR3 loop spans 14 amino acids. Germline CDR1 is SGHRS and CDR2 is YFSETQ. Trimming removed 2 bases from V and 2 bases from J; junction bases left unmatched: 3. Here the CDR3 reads CASSLAGEAYEQYF. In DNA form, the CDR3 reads TGCGCCAGCAGCTTAGCGGGAGAGGCCTACGAGCAGTACTTC.

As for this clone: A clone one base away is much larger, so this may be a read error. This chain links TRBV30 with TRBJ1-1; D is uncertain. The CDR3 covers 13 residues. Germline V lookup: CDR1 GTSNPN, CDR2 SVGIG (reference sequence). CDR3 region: CAWSRGYYTEASF. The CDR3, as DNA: TGTGCCTGGAGTCGGGGATATTACACTGAAGCTTCCTTT.

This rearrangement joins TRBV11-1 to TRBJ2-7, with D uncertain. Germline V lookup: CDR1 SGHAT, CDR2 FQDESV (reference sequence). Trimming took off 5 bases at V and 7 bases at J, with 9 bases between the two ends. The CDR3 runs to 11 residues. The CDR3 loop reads CASSPSTEQYF. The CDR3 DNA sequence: TGTGCCAGCAGCCCGTCGACTGAGCAGTACTTC.

The CDR3 sequence: CASTAGQGAFSGELFF. CDR3 DNA sequence: TGTGCCAGCACGGCGGGACAGGGGGCCTTTTCCGGGGAGCTGTTTTTT. V gene TRBV25-1 combines with J gene TRBJ2-2, with 12 bases lining up with TRBD1. The trim removed 7 bases at V and 6 bases at J, leaving 9 bases unmatched. Germline CDR1 and CDR2: MGHDK and SYGVNS. The CDR3 runs to 16 residues.

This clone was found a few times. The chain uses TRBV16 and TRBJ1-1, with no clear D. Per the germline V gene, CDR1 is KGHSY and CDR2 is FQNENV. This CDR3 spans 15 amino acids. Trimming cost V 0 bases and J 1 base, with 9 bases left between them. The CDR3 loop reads CASSQSRQENTEAFF. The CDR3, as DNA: TGTGCCAGCAGCCAATCCAGACAAGAGAACACTGAAGCTTTCTTT.

DNA of the CDR3: TGTGCCAGCAGCTTCCTATCCAGCGGGGCAATTTACGAGCAGTACTTC. Amino acid sequence: CASSFLSSGAIYEQYF. V gene TRBV13 combines with J gene TRBJ2-7; 7 nucleotides agree with TRBD2. Germline V gene lookup returns CDR1 PRHDT and CDR2 FYEKMQ (reference sequence). The CDR3 has 16 amino acids. V lost 3 bases to trimming and J lost 4 bases; unmatched junction nucleotides: 12.

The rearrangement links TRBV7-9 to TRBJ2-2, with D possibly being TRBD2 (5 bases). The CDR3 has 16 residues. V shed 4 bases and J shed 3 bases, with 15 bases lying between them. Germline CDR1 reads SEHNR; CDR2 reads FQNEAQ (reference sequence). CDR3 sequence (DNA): TGTGCCAGCAGCTCCCCAGCGAGGGAATACACCGGGGAGCTGTTTTTT. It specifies CASSSPAREYTGELFF.

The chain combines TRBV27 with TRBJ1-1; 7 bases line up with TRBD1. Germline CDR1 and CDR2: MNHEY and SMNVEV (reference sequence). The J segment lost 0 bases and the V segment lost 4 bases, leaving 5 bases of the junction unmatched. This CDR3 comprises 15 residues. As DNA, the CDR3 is TGTGCCAGCAGTTCGTTGACAGGGATGAACACTGAAGCTTTCTTT. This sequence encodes CASSSLTGMNTEAFF.

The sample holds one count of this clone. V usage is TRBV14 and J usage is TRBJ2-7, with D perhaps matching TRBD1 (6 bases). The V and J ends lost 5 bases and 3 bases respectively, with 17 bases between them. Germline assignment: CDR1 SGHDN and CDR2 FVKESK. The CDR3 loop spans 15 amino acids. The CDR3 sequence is CASSEGTSLVYEQYF. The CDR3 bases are TGTGCCAGCAGCGAGGGGACATCCTTGGTCTACGAGCAGTACTTC.

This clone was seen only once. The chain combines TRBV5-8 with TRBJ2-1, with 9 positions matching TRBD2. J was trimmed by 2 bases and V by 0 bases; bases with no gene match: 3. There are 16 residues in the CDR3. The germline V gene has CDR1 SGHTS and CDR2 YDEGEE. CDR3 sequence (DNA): TGTGCCAGCAGCTTGGTGCGGGAGGGCACCTACAATGAGCAGTTCTTC. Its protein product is CASSLVREGTYNEQFF.

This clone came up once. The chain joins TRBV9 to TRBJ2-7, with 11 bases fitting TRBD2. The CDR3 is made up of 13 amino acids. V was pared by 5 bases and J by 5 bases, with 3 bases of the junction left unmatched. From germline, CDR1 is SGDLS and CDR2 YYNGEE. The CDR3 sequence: CASSLAGGHEQYF. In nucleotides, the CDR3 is TGTGCCAGCAGTCTAGCGGGGGGACACGAGCAGTACTTC.

The CDR3 bases are TGCGCCAGCAGCAAAACTAGCTCGGGCACCGGGGAGCTGTTTTTT. Amino acids: CASSKTSSGTGELFF. This chain links TRBV4-1 with TRBJ2-2; D might be TRBD2 (6 bases). V lost 5 bases to trimming and J lost 4 bases, with 14 bases between them. This CDR3 region has 15 residues. Germline V gene data show CDR1 as MGHRA and CDR2 as YSYEKL.

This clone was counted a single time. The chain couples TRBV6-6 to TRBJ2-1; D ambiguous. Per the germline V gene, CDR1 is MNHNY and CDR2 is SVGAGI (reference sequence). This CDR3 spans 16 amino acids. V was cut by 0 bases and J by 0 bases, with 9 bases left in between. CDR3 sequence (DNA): TGTGCCAGCAGTTACTCGATGCAGGCCTCCTACAATGAGCAGTTCTTC. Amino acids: CASSYSMQASYNEQFF.

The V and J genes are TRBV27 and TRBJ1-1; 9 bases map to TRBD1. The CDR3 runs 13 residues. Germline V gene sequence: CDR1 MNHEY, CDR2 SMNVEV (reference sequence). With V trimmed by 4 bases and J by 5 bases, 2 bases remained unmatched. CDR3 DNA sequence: TGTGCCAGCAGTTACGACAGGGGGACTGAAGCTTTCTTT. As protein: CASSYDRGTEAFF.

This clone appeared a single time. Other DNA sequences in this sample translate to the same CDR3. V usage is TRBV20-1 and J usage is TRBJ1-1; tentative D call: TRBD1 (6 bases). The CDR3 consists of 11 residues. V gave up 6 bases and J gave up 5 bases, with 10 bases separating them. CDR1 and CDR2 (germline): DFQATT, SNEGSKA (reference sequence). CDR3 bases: TGCAGTGCGCGGACAGTTACTGAAGCTTTCTTT. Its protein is CSARTVTEAFF.